This T cell receptor beta chain came from a study of T cell clonality in common variable immunodeficiency. Study outcomes and limitations: Common variable immunodeficiency TCR beta sequences reportedly had fewer deletions and N-nucleotide insertions.

In its sample, this clone was seen many times. Its antigen is not identified. The read falls 3 residues short of the CDR3 end, and the missing part is taken from the germline J gene. The CDR3 totals 15 residues. Germline values: CDR1 SGHDN, CDR2 FVKESK. Trimming took off 3 bases at V and 4 bases at J, with 15 bases between the two ends. Caucasian heritage predominated among both patients and controls. Donors gave roughly 4.5 to 9 ml heparinized peripheral whole blood. Control and CVID samples contributed equal amounts of genomic DNA. Data came from immunoSEQ multiplex PCR; TCRdb stores just in-frame clones and leaves some out. This sample comprises about 35,000 clones, none seen once only.

This sequence originates from a person aged 18 to 75 in good health. The chain employs TRBV14 and TRBJ1-1; D is undetermined. The sequenced material came from peripheral blood mononuclear cells. The chain's CDR3 is CASSQSGGRGTEAFF. Partial CDR3 DNA: TGTGCCAGCAGCCAGAGCGGTGGGAGAGGCACTGAA.